Listed below are T cell receptor beta chains from one sample, sequenced in a study of blood T cell repertoires in COVID-19. The repertoire was sequenced with immunoSEQ multiplex PCR; TCRdb's copy has only in-frame clones and lacks some. There are roughly 70,000 clones in the sample; roughly nine tenths occur only once, and 2% to 3% lies in the top ten. The sample was peripheral blood. The source is a man in his fifties with COVID-19, enrolled during active disease. Both conserved end residues are part of each CDR3. The D gene is left open where the match is weak. Only part of the rows carry a size: once, few, many, or a class if the clone is expanded.

size,D,J,V,DNA,CDR3
.,.,TRBJ1-1,TRBV4-1,TGCGCCAGCAGCCAAGAAACTCGGGGGAGCGGCACTGAAGCTTTCTTT,CASSQETRGSGTEAFF
.,TRBD2,TRBJ2-1,TRBV7-6,TGTGCCAGCAGCCCCGGACTAGTCGACGACAATGAGCAGTTCTTC,CASSPGLVDDNEQFF
.,.,TRBJ2-7,TRBV29-1,TGCAGCGTTGAGCTGGGGAGGGAGCAGTACTTC,CSVELGREQYF
.,.,TRBJ2-4,TRBV7-9,TGTGCCAGCAGCTCGGGGGGCGCCCCAAACATTCAGTACTTC,CASSSGGAPNIQYF
.,.,TRBJ2-5,TRBV5-1,TGCGCCAGCAGCTTTAACCGGGAGACCCAGTACTTC,CASSFNRETQYF
.,.,TRBJ1-3,TRBV28,TGTGCCAGCGGCACAACTGGAAACACCATATATTTT,CASGTTGNTIYF
.,.,TRBJ2-1,TRBV13,TGTGCCAGCAGCTCTTACTCGAACAATGAGCAGTTCTTC,CASSSYSNNEQFF
few,TRBD1,TRBJ2-2,TRBV7-2,TGTGCCAGCAGCCCCCCCGACAGGGGGAGCAACACCGGGGAGCTGTTTTTT,CASSPPDRGSNTGELFF
.,TRBD2,TRBJ2-1,TRBV5-1,TGCGCCAGCAGGCAGCGGGAGCGCCCCTACAATGAGCAGTTCTTC,CASRQRERPYNEQFF
.,.,TRBJ1-1,TRBV11-1,TGTGCCAGCAGCGAACAACAGGGTCGGAACACTGAAGCTTTCTTT,CASSEQQGRNTEAFF
.,.,TRBJ2-3,TRBV12-3/TRBV12-4,TGTGCCAGCAGTCCCGGGATAGATACGCAGTATTTT,CASSPGIDTQYF
.,TRBD1,TRBJ1-4,TRBV18,TGTGCCAGCTCATACGCCGGGACAGGGGGCGCAACTAATGAAAAACTGTTTTTT,CASSYAGTGGATNEKLFF
.,TRBD1,TRBJ2-2,TRBV5-5,TGTGCCAGCAGCTTAGATTGGGACAGAAGTACCGGGGAGCTGTTTTTT,CASSLDWDRSTGELFF
once,.,TRBJ2-6,TRBV11-2,TGTGCCAGCAGCTTAATTGGGGGCCCTAATGACTCTGGGGCCAACGTCCTGACTTTC,CASSLIGGPNDSGANVLTF
.,TRBD1,TRBJ2-7,TRBV28,TGTGCCAGCAGCCCCTTAGACAGGGTTGGCGAGCAGTACTTC,CASSPLDRVGEQYF
.,.,TRBJ1-1,TRBV29-1,TGCAGCGCCCCCTCGGGGGTTTTGAACACTGAAGCTTTCTTT,CSAPSGVLNTEAFF
once,.,TRBJ1-2,TRBV5-1,TGCGCCAGCAGATTAATGCCCGTCTCCACAGCAGGCTATGGCTACACCTTC,CASRLMPVSTAGYGYTF
.,.,TRBJ2-7,TRBV11-2,TGTGCCAGCAGCTTAACGGGCTACGAGCAGTACTTC,CASSLTGYEQYF
.,TRBD1,TRBJ2-5,TRBV19,TGTGCCAGTAGTCCCAACCCAGGGGGGACCCAGTACTTC,CASSPNPGGTQYF
.,TRBD2,TRBJ2-1,TRBV4-1,TGCGCCAGCAGCCAAGACTTTATTAGCGGGAGTGGACGAGGGGACAATGAGCAGTTCTTC,CASSQDFISGSGRGDNEQFF
.,.,TRBJ1-5,TRBV19,TGTGCCAGTAGCGGACTACAGGAACCCAATGCGCCCCAGCATTTT,CASSGLQEPNAPQHF
.,.,TRBJ2-1,TRBV28,TGTGCCAGCAGCGGAGGGACGAGGAGGAATGAGCAGTTCTTC,CASSGGTRRNEQFF
.,.,TRBJ2-2,TRBV15,TGTGCCACCAGCAGCCGGAGGGGTGCCGGGGAGCTGTTTTTT,CATSSRRGAGELFF
.,.,TRBJ2-1,TRBV5-1,.,CASSFGPGAYYNEQFF
.,.,TRBJ2-3,TRBV9,TGTGCCAGCAGCGGGGCCCGGTTGCGGGAAAGCACAGATACGCAGTATTTT,CASSGARLRESTDTQYF
.,TRBD2,TRBJ2-1,TRBV19,TGTGCCAGTAGTATAGATAGCGGGTCTTACAATGAGCAGTTCTTC,CASSIDSGSYNEQFF
.,.,TRBJ2-4,TRBV29-1,TGCAGCGTAGCGGACGGGAGCAAAAACATTCAGTACTTC,CSVADGSKNIQYF
.,TRBD2,TRBJ2-5,TRBV28,TGTGCCAGCACCGGGACTAGCGGAGAGACCCAGTACTTC,CASTGTSGETQYF
.,.,TRBJ1-2,TRBV27,TGTGCCAGCAGTTTATCAGGGGGTTCGGTTGGCTACACCTTC,CASSLSGGSVGYTF
.,.,TRBJ1-5,TRBV6-2/TRBV6-3,TGTGCCAGCAGTGACAGAGGCAATCAGCCCCAGCATTTT,CASSDRGNQPQHF
.,.,TRBJ1-3,TRBV4-2,TGTGCCAGCAGCCAAATATCTGGAAACACCATATATTTT,CASSQISGNTIYF
once,TRBD2,TRBJ2-5,TRBV6-1,TGTGCCAGCAGTGAAACCTGGGGGGGGTACCAAGAGACCCAGTACTTC,CASSETWGGYQETQYF
.,TRBD1,TRBJ2-3,TRBV3-1/TRBV3-2,TGTGCCAGCAGCCGGACAGGGAGCCGAAATACGCAGTATTTT,CASSRTGSRNTQYF
.,TRBD1,TRBJ2-5,TRBV6-2/TRBV6-3,TGTGCCAGCAGTTACGTAGGACAGGGAAAAGAGACCCAGTACTTC,CASSYVGQGKETQYF
.,TRBD1,TRBJ2-2,TRBV30,TGTGCCGGGGGACAGGGGCCAGCTGCAAAAACCGGGGAGCTGTTTTTT,CAGGQGPAAKTGELFF